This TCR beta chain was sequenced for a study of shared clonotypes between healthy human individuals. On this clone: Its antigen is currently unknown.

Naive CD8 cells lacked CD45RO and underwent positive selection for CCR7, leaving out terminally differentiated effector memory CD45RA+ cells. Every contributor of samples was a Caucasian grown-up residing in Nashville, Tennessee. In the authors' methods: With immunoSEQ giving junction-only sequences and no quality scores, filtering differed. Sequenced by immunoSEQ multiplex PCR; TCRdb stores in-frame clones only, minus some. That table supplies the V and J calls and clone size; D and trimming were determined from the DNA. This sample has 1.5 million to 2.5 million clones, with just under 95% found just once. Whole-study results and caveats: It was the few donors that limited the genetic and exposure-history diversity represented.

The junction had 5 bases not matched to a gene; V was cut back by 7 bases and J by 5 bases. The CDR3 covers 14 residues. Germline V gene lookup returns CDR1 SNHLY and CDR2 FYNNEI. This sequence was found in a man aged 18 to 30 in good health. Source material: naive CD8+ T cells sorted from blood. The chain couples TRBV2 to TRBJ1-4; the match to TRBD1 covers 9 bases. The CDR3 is CASIAGTGNEKLFF. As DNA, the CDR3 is TGTGCCAGCATTGCCGGGACAGGGAATGAAAAACTGTTTTTT.